Below, 23 T cell receptor beta chains from the same sample are listed, as sequenced in a study of T cell repertoires in cytomegalovirus infection. These receptors' targets are unknown. Using its own MiXCR run on the reads, TCRdb lists one record per CDR3 protein. Of just under 500,000 distinct CDR3 sequences in the sample, about 33% were seen once. The material sequenced was cultured PBMCs, taken from culture after CMV antigen stimulation. The source is a human donor in good health (CMV status not recorded). Some clones in this sample may be carry-over from other donors' samples.

This clonotype occurred many times. The rearrangement joins TRBV12-3 or TRBV12-4 to TRBJ2-4; D is ambiguous. CDR3 length: 14 residues. Trimming took off 1 base at V and 5 bases at J, with 9 bases between the two ends. CDR3 DNA sequence: TGTGCCAGCAGTTTAGAGGGAAGGGAAAACATTCAGTACTTC. It specifies CASSLEGRENIQYF.

This clonotype appeared a few times. One junction end does not reproduce the germline sequence, and a read error may be involved. The V and J genes are TRBV7-7 and TRBJ2-5, with D perhaps matching TRBD1 (5 bases). The CDR3 has 15 residues. Germline values: CDR1 SSHAT, CDR2 FNYEAQ (reference sequence). In DNA form, the CDR3 reads TGTGCTAGCAGCCCTACGGCAGGGCAACGGGAGACCCAGTACTTC. It translates to CASSPTAGQRETQYF.

In this sample, this clonotype turned up a few times. V usage is TRBV5-1 and J usage is TRBJ2-3; 14 bases align to TRBD2. The ends lost 1 base at V and 4 bases at J; junction bases unmatched: 8. This CDR3 is 18 amino acids long. The germline V gene encodes CDR1 SGHRS and CDR2 YFSETQ. In nucleotides, the CDR3 is TGCGCCAGCAGCTTGTCCGCAAGGACTAGCGGGAGGCCAGATACGCAGTATTTT. Translating gives CASSLSARTSGRPDTQYF.

This rearrangement joins TRBV4-3 to TRBJ2-7; D not resolved. V dropped 4 bases and J dropped 2 bases, with 12 bases sitting between them. Germline CDR1 reads LGHNA; CDR2 reads YSLEER. The CDR3 totals 14 residues. This chain's CDR3 is CASSPYEAAYEQYF. Written as DNA, the CDR3 is TGCGCCAGCAGCCCGTACGAGGCTGCCTACGAGCAGTACTTC.

The sample holds many counts of this clonotype. CDR3 bases: TGTGCCAGCAGCCTTCTAGCGGGGAGTTTAATTACGAACACCGGGGAGCTGTTTTTT. It translates to CASSLLAGSLITNTGELFF. V usage is TRBV4-2 and J usage is TRBJ2-2, with 9 bases lining up with TRBD2. Germline V gives CDR1 LGHNA, CDR2 YNFKEQ. The CDR3 runs to 19 residues. J lost 0 bases, V lost 4 bases, and 12 bases had no gene match.

V gene TRBV7-2 combines with J gene TRBJ1-3; D unresolved. The germline gives CDR1 SGHTA, CDR2 FQGNSA. The CDR3 is 15 amino acids. With 0 bases removed from V and 1 base from J, the gap between germline ends came to 7 bases. The CDR3 nucleotides read TGTGCCAGCAGCTTAGCTGTCTTATCTGGAAACACCATATATTTT. It translates to CASSLAVLSGNTIYF.

This clonotype showed up just a few times. This rearrangement joins TRBV7-2 to TRBJ2-5; TRBD1 might be the D (5 bases). Trimming cost V 0 bases and J 5 bases, with 16 bases left between them. Germline CDR1 SGHTA, CDR2 FQGNSA. The CDR3 consists of 16 residues. The CDR3 sequence: CASSLAFGRERETQYF. For the CDR3, the DNA is TGTGCCAGCAGCTTAGCGTTCGGCAGGGAACGGGAGACCCAGTACTTC.

The table lists this clonotype with a few counts. The chain carries TRBV19 and TRBJ2-1; 14 bases line up with TRBD2. This CDR3 has 15 amino acids. J gave up 5 bases and V 6 bases, and 3 bases lay outside the gene matches. Germline loops: CDR1 LNHDA, CDR2 SQIVND (reference sequence). For the CDR3, the DNA is TGTGCCAGTAGCCGGGGACTAGCGGGAGACAATGAGCAGTTCTTC. Translated: CASSRGLAGDNEQFF.

The chain carries TRBV19 and TRBJ2-3; 14 nucleotides agree with TRBD2. V lost 7 bases, J lost 3 bases, and 12 bases stayed unmatched. Germline loops: CDR1 LNHDA, CDR2 SQIVND (reference sequence). The CDR3 is 18 amino acids. The CDR3 DNA is TGTGCCAGTACCGAAACCGGGACTAGCGGGGGAAGGACAGATACGCAGTATTTT. Protein sequence: CASTETGTSGGRTDTQYF.

This clonotype was counted between two and nine times. This chain uses TRBV19 with TRBJ1-2, with a possible D match to TRBD1 (6 bases). Germline CDR1 reads LNHDA; CDR2 reads SQIVND (reference sequence). Trimming took off 5 bases at V and 1 base at J, with 23 bases between the two ends. CDR3 size: 18 residues. In nucleotides, the CDR3 is TGTGCCAGTAGTCTCCGAGGGACGTATCCAGGGGTTAACTATGGCTACACCTTC. This codes for CASSLRGTYPGVNYGYTF. Full variable domain (remainder filled in from reference TRBV19 and TRBJ1-2): DGGITQSPKYLFRKEGQNVTLSCEQNLNHDAMYWYRQDPGQGLRLIYYSQIVNDFQKGDIAEGYSVSREKKESFPLTVTSAQKNPTAFYLCASSLRGTYPGVNYGYTFGSGTRLTVV.

The chain has TRBV6-2 or TRBV6-3 and TRBJ2-1; no clear D gene. This CDR3 is built from 17 residues. The germline V gene has CDR1 MNHEY and CDR2 SVGEGT. The ends were cut back, 5 bases at V and 2 bases at J, with 19 bases in the middle. The DNA of the CDR3 is TGTGCCAGCAGTCAATGGCATAGCAGACCAACCTACAATGAGCAGTTCTTC. It codes for CASSQWHSRPTYNEQFF.

This chain links TRBV25-1 with TRBJ2-3, with unresolved D. The CDR3 length is 12 residues. Between the trimmed V and J ends, which lost 7 bases and 4 bases, there was a span of 9 bases. Germline V CDR1 and CDR2: MGHDK, SYGVNS. This CDR3 is CASTSWADTQYF. CDR3 in DNA: TGTGCCAGCACATCATGGGCAGATACGCAGTATTTT.

This clonotype appeared a few times. CDR3 residues: CASSIGQTSSEKLFF. DNA of the CDR3: TGTGCCAGTAGTATAGGACAGACCTCATCCGAAAAACTGTTTTTT. The chain combines TRBV19 with TRBJ1-4; possibly TRBD1 for D (5 bases). V was trimmed by 1 base and J by 8 bases, leaving 14 bases between them. From germline, CDR1 is LNHDA and CDR2 SQIVND (reference sequence). The CDR3 runs 15 residues.

This clonotype was detected a few times. The chain employs TRBV6-1 and TRBJ2-7; weak D call: TRBD2 (5 bases). The CDR3 has 13 residues. Germline CDR1 and CDR2: MNHNS and SASEGT. Trimming removed 6 bases at V and 3 bases at J, with 12 bases between. CDR3 protein: CASSGVGSYEQYV. CDR3 DNA sequence: TGTGCCAGCAGCGGGGTTGGGAGCTACGAGCAGTACGTC.

The V and J genes are TRBV11-2 and TRBJ2-4, with D unresolved. Germline CDR1 SGHAT, CDR2 FQNNGV. V was shortened by 5 bases and J by 1 base, with 12 bases between the two germline ends. There are 15 residues in the CDR3. CDR3 sequence: CASSENRAAKNIQYF. The CDR3, as DNA: TGTGCCAGCAGCGAGAATCGTGCGGCCAAAAACATTCAGTACTTC.

There are a few counts of this clonotype. The chain has TRBV7-2 and TRBJ1-3, with D unclear. The CDR3 is 15 residues long. Germline CDR1 SGHTA, CDR2 FQGNSA. Trimming cost V 6 bases and J 7 bases, with 19 bases left between them. The CDR3 DNA is TGTGCCAGCAGACTAGAGGGCGCGAGTAGGAACACCATATATTTT. Protein product: CASRLEGASRNTIYF.

This chain links TRBV4-1 with TRBJ2-1, with a tentative D call TRBD2 (6 bases). The ends were cut back, 5 bases at V and 8 bases at J, with 13 bases in the middle. The CDR3 consists of 13 residues. From germline, CDR1 is MGHRA and CDR2 YSYEKL. The CDR3 protein is CASSVQEGYEQFF. As DNA, the CDR3 is TGCGCCAGCAGCGTACAGGAGGGTTATGAGCAGTTCTTC.

This clonotype has ten or more counts. The V call is TRBV7-2, the J call TRBJ2-1; TRBD2 matches at 11 bases. This CDR3 has 16 residues. V lost 5 bases to trimming and J lost 6 bases; unmatched junction nucleotides: 9. The V gene's germline CDR1 is SGHTA and CDR2 FQGNSA. Here the CDR3 reads CASSLSGTSGPNEQFF. The CDR3 DNA is TGTGCCAGCAGCCTATCCGGGACTAGCGGACCCAATGAGCAGTTCTTC. The full variable domain, with the rest looked up from reference TRBV7-2 and TRBJ2-1, is GAGVSQSPSNKVTEKGKDVELRCDPISGHTALYWYRQSLGQGLEFLIYFQGNSAPDKSGLPSDRFSAERTGGSVSTLTIQRTQQEDSAVYLCASSLSGTSGPNEQFFGPGTRLTVL.

This chain joins TRBV7-2 and TRBJ2-3, with D perhaps TRBD1 (6 bases). The V end was cut by 3 bases, the J end by 9 bases, with 16 bases between. Germline values: CDR1 SGHTA, CDR2 FQGNSA. This CDR3 has 14 residues. The CDR3 protein is CASSFRGWEGTQYF. The DNA for the CDR3 is TGTGCCAGCAGCTTTAGGGGGTGGGAAGGCACGCAGTATTTT.

This chain uses TRBV4-2 with TRBJ2-3; D is unclear. Germline values: CDR1 LGHNA, CDR2 YNFKEQ. The ends were cut back, 2 bases at V and 0 bases at J, with 18 bases in the middle. The CDR3 sequence is 18 residues long. The CDR3 reads CASSQKSSGRASTDTQYF. DNA of the CDR3: TGTGCCAGCAGCCAAAAATCTTCCGGACGAGCTAGCACAGATACGCAGTATTTT.

The chain uses TRBV7-3 and TRBJ2-1; 11 bases map to TRBD2. The germline V gene encodes CDR1 SGHTA and CDR2 FQGTGA. This CDR3 is 19 amino acids long. The V gene end was trimmed by 3 bases and the J gene end by 6 bases; junction bases not matched to a gene: 16. The CDR3 sequence is CASSLGRLAGGKGGNEQFF. In DNA form, the CDR3 reads TGTGCCAGCAGCTTGGGTCGGCTAGCGGGAGGCAAAGGGGGCAATGAGCAGTTCTTC.

This clonotype was picked up many times. Mismatch with germline at one junction end may stem from a read error. The chain recombines TRBV7-2 with TRBJ1-2, with D possibly matching TRBD1 (6 bases). This CDR3 comprises 17 residues. Germline V gives CDR1 SGHTA, CDR2 FQGNSA. The CDR3 DNA is TGTGCCAGCAGGTTAGGGGTCCCGACAGGAAATAACTATGGCTACACCTTC. Translated, it gives CASRLGVPTGNNYGYTF.

In its sample, this clonotype was seen many times. A much larger clone sits a single nucleotide away, making a read error possible. The rearrangement links TRBV7-9 to TRBJ2-1, with D possibly called TRBD1 or TRBD2 (5 bases each). Trimming removed 5 bases at V and 8 bases at J, with 7 bases between. The CDR3 totals 11 residues. Germline CDR1 and CDR2: SEHNR and FQNEAQ (reference sequence). The CDR3 sequence is CASSRGDEQFF. The CDR3 nucleotides are TGTGCCAGCAGCCGAGGGGATGAGCAGTTCTTC.